This TCR beta chain was recorded in a study of beta chain features in type 1 diabetes. Study-wide context: Healthy donors, compared against patients, showed similar age, gender and cell yields. Findings and limits, study-wide: More deletions and fewer insertions at VDJ junctions were seen in type 1 diabetes patients.

Expressed TCRB transcripts were sequenced, since all the RNA that had been isolated was reverse transcribed. Samples of naive, central memory and regulatory T cells yielded a mean of about 3.7 million reads. Using immunoSEQ multiplex PCR, the repertoire was profiled, and TCRdb retains in-frame clones only, with some absent. The repertoire has 250,000 to 300,000 clones, approximately 8.1% of them found once; the top ten carry under 1.3%. This clone was seen a few times. Antigen specificity is unknown. V gave up 0 bases and J gave up 5 bases; unmatched junction bases: 7. The germline V gene has CDR1 GTSNPN and CDR2 SVGIG (reference sequence). CDR3 length: 15 residues. Markers CD45RO/CCR7/CD25/CD127/CD95/CD27 served to sort CD4+ naive, central memory, regulatory and stem cell-like memory cells.

This receptor was identified in a woman aged 18-35 years in good health. The V and J genes are TRBV30 and TRBJ2-5, with TRBD2 matching 9 bases. The sequenced sample consisted of central memory CD4+ T cells from blood. In nucleotides, the CDR3 is TGTGCCTGGAGTGTATTAGCGGGAGCGGTGGAGACCCAGTACTTC. Protein: CAWSVLAGAVETQYF.